The clone carrying this T cell receptor (beta chain) was seen just once. This record belongs to a study of blood T cell repertoires in COVID-19. Looking at the study overall: In each case, the material was cDNA or gDNA derived from T cells, B-cell-depleted T cells, or PBMCs.

Only in-frame clones appear in the TCRdb table, and some are missing; sequencing was by immunoSEQ multiplex PCR. Of some 190,000 clones listed, about 80% are singletons. Those designated as exposed participants met a COVID-19 case within 2 weeks before study entry. The V and J ends lost 0 bases and 6 bases, in that order; junction bases with no gene match: 3. CDR3 size: 15 residues. Germline V gene sequence: CDR1 SGHRS, CDR2 YFSETQ. The rearrangement joins TRBV5-1 to TRBJ2-1, with 10 bases aligning to TRBD2. The sample was PBMCs or T cells enriched from blood (not recorded which). This clonotype originated in a man aged 55 to 70 who had been exposed to COVID-19. CDR3 nucleotides: TGCGCCAGCAGCTTGGATACTAGCGGGGTCAATGAGCAGTTCTTC. Encoded protein: CASSLDTSGVNEQFF.